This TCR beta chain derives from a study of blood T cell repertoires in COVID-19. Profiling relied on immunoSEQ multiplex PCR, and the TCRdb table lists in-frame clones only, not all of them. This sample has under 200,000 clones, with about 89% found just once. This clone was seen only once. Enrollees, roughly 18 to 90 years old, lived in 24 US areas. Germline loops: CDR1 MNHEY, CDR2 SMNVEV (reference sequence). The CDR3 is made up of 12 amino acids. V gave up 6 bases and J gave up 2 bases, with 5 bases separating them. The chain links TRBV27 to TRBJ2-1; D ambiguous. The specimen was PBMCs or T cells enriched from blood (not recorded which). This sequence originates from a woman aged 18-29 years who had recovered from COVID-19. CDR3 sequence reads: CASRGAYNEQFF. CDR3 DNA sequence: TGTGCCAGCAGGGGCGCCTACAATGAGCAGTTCTTC.